This TCR beta chain was documented in a study of blood T cell repertoires in COVID-19. As for the study in general: The United States, Italy and Spain provided the acute and convalescent COVID-19 samples.

The germline CDR1 and CDR2 sequences are MNHEY and SVGAGI. Trimming took 0 bases from V and 6 from J; bases not matched to a gene: 8. The length of the CDR3 is 16 residues. This table comes from immunoSEQ multiplex PCR, and its TCRdb copy is limited to in-frame clones, with some not included. The table records more than 250,000 clones, approximately 90% of them present only once. Sequenced: peripheral blood. V gene TRBV6-5 combines with J gene TRBJ2-1; 7 bases map to TRBD2. This TCR came from a woman aged 50 to 65 with COVID-19, enrolled during active disease. The CDR3: CASSYSGEGRFNEQFF. The CDR3 DNA reads TGTGCCAGCAGTTACTCGGGGGAGGGGAGATTCAATGAGCAGTTCTTC.